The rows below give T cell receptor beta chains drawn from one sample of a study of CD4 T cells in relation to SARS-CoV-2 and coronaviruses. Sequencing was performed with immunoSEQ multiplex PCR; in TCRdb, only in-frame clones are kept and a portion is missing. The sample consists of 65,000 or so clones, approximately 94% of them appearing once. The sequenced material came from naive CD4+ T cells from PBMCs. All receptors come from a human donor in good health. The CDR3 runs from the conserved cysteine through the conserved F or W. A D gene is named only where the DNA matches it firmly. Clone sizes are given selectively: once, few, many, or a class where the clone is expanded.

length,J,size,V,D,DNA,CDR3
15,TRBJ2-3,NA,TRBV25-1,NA,TGTGCCAGCAGTAAGACAGGCCCCATCTCAGATACGCAGTATTTT,CASSKTGPISDTQYF
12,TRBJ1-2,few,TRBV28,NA,TGTGCCAGCAGTTCTACAGGGAGGGGCTACACCTTC,CASSSTGRGYTF
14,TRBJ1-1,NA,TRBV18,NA,TGTGCCAGCTCCCCCCGGTCGAGGACCACTGAAGCTTTCTTT,CASSPRSRTTEAFF
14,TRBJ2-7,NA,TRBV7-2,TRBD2,TGTGCCAGCAGCCTAGGACTAGTTTCCCACGAGCAGTACTTC,CASSLGLVSHEQYF
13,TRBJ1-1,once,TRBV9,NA,TGTGCCAGCAGCATCGCACAAGACACTGAAGCTTTCTTT,CASSIAQDTEAFF
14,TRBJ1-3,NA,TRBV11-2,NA,TGTGCCAGCAGCTTAGCAGGGCCTGGAAACACCATATATTTT,CASSLAGPGNTIYF
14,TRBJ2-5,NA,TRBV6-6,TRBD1,TGTGCCAGCAGCGAGACAGGGACGGGAGAGACCCAGTACTTC,CASSETGTGETQYF
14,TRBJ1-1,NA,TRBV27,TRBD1,TGTGCCAGCAGTGAGATAGACAGGGACACTGAAGCTTTCTTT,CASSEIDRDTEAFF
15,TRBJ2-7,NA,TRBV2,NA,TGTGCCAGCAGACGCACCGGACTGGGAATCTACGAGCAGTACTTC,CASRRTGLGIYEQYF
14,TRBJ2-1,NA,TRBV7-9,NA,TGTGCCAGCGCCGGGGGACCCAACTACAATGAGCAGTTCTTC,CASAGGPNYNEQFF
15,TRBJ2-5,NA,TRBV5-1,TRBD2,TGCGCCAGCAGGGATAGCGGGAGTGGAGGGGAGACCCAGTACTTC,CASRDSGSGGETQYF
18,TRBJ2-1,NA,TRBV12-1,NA,TGTGCCCGACCGATATGGCGGGAGGGCCGGGGGCCCTACAATGAGCAGTTCTTC,CARPIWREGRGPYNEQFF
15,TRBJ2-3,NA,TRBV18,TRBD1,TGTGCCAGCTCAACCTTGGGACAGGGAACAGATACGCAGTATTTT,CASSTLGQGTDTQYF
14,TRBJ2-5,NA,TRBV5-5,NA,TGTGCCAGCAGCATGACAGGGAGGAAGGAGACCCAGTACTTC,CASSMTGRKETQYF